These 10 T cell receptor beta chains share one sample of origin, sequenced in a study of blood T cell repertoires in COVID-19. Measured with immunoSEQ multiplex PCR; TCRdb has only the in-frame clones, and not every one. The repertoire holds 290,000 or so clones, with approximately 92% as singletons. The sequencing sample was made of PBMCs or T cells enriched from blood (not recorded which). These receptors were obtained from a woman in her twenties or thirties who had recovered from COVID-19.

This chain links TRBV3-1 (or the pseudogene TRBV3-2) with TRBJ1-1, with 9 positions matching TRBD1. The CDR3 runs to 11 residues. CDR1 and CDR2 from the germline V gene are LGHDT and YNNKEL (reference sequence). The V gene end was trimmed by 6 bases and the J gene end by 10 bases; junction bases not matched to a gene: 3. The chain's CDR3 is CASRDRGRAFF. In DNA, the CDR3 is TGTGCCAGCAGGGACAGGGGTCGAGCTTTCTTT.

DNA for the CDR3: TGTGCCACCGAAGCACAGGGATTCGGGCAGTTCTTC. Its protein is CATEAQGFGQFF. The V gene is TRBV6-5, the J gene TRBJ2-1; D is possibly TRBD1 (6 bases). V was shortened by 10 bases and J by 12 bases, with 19 bases between the two germline ends. Germline values: CDR1 MNHEY, CDR2 SVGAGI. There are 12 residues in the CDR3.

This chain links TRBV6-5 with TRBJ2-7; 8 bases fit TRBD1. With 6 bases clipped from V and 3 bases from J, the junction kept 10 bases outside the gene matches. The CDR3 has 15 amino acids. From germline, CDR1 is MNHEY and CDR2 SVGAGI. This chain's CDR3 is CASSTDQGADYEQYF. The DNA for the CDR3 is TGTGCCAGCAGCACCGACCAGGGGGCTGACTACGAGCAGTACTTC.

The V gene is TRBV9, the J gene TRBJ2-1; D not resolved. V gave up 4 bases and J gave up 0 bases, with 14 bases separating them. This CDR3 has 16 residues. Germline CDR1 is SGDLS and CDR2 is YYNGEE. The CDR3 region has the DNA TGTGCCAGCAGCTTTGCCGGCGGAAGCTCCTACAATGAGCAGTTCTTC. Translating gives CASSFAGGSSYNEQFF.

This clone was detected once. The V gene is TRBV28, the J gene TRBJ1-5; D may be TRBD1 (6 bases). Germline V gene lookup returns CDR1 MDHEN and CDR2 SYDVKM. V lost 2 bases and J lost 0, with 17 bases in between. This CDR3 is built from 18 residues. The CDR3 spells CASSLKVRGIHSNQPQHF. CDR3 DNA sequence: TGTGCCAGCAGTTTAAAGGTGAGGGGGATACATAGCAATCAGCCCCAGCATTTT.

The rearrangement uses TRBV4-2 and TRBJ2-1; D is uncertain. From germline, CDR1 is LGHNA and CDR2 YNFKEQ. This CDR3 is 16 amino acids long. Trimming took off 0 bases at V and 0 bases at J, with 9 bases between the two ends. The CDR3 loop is CASSQDYLSSYNEQFF. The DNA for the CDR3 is TGTGCCAGCAGCCAAGACTACTTAAGCTCCTACAATGAGCAGTTCTTC.

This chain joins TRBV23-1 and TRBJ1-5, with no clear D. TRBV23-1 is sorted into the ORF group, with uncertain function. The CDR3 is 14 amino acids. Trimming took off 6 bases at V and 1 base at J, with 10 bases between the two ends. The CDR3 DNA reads TGCGCCAGCAGAATACAAACGAGCAATCAGCCCCAGCATTTT. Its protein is CASRIQTSNQPQHF.

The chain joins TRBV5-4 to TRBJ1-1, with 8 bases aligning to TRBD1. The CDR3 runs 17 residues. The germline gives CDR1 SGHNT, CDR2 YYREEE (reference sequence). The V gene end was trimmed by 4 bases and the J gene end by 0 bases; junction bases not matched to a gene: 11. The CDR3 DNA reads TGTGCCAGCAGCATTCCGGGACAGGTGGTCATGAACACTGAAGCTTTCTTT. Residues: CASSIPGQVVMNTEAFF.

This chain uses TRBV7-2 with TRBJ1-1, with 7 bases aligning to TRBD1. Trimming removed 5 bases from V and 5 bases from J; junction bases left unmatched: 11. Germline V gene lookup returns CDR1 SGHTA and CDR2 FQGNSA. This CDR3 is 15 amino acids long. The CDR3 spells CASSHHRGSETEAFF. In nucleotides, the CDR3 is TGTGCCAGCAGCCACCACAGGGGATCGGAAACTGAAGCTTTCTTT.

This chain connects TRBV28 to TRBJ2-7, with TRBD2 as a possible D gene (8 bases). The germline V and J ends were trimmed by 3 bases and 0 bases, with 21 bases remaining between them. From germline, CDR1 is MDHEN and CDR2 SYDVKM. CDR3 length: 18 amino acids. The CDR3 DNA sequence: TGTGCCAGCAGTTTTCAGGGGGGACTAGGCCTTCTCTCCTACGAGCAGTACTTC. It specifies CASSFQGGLGLLSYEQYF.